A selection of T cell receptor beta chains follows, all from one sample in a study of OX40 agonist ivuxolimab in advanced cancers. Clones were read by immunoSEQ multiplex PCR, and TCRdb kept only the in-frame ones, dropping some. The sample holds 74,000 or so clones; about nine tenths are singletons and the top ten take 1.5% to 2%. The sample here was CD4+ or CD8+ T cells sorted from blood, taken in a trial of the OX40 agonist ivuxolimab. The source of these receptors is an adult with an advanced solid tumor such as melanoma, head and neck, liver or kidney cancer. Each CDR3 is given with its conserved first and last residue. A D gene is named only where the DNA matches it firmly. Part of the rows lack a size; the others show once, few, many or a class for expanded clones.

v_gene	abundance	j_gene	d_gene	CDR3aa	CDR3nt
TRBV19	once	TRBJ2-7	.	CASSGTSYEQYF	TGTGCCAGCAGCGGGACATCCTACGAGCAGTACTTC
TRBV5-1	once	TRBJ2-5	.	CASSFPSAMEGPQETQYF	TGCGCCAGCAGCTTCCCCTCGGCGATGGAGGGTCCCCAAGAGACCCAGTACTTC
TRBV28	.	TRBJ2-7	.	CASSLPGNYEQYF	TGTGCCAGCAGTTTGCCGGGGAACTACGAGCAGTACTTC
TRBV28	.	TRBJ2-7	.	CASSLTPVEQYF	TGTGCCAGCAGTTTAACCCCGGTGGAGCAGTACTTC
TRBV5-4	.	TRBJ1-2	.	CASSFSYVGVGYTF	TGTGCCAGCAGCTTCTCTTACGTCGGGGTGGGCTACACCTTC
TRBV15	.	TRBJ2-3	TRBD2	CATSRTHGGGSNADTQYF	TGTGCCACCAGCAGAACTCACGGCGGGGGGTCCAACGCAGATACGCAGTATTTT
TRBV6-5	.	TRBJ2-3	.	CASSYDRGSPTDTQYF	TGTGCCAGCAGTTACGATAGGGGGTCCCCCACAGATACGCAGTATTTT
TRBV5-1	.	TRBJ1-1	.	CASSFEGITEAFF	TGCGCCAGCAGCTTTGAAGGGATCACTGAAGCTTTCTTT
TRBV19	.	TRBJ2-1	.	CASSTQQGFPIF	TGTGCCAGTAGTACCCAACAGGGCTTCCCGATCTTC
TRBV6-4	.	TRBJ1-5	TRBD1	CASSDPGDRGGQPQHF	TGTGCCAGCAGTGACCCGGGTGACAGGGGCGGCCAGCCCCAGCATTTT
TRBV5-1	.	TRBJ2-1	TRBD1	CASSVTGVNEQFF	TGCGCCAGCAGCGTGACAGGGGTCAATGAGCAGTTCTTC
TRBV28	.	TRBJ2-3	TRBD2	CASSPLRGTSGDTQYF	TGTGCCAGCAGTCCCCTAAGAGGGACTAGCGGGGATACGCAGTATTTT
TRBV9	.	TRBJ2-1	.	CASSVVSSYNEQFF	TGTGCCAGCAGCGTAGTGAGCTCCTACAATGAGCAGTTCTTC
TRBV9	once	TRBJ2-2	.	CASRKTGGGELFF	TGTGCCAGCAGGAAGACTGGTGGTGGGGAGCTGTTTTTT
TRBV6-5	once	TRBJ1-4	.	CASSYNQGTNEKLFF	TGTGCCAGCAGTTACAACCAGGGGACGAATGAAAAACTGTTTTTT
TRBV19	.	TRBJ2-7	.	CASSKVGGYEQYF	TGTGCCAGTAGTAAGGTAGGGGGTTACGAGCAGTACTTC
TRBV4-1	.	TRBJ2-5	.	CASSRPQETQYF	TGCGCCAGCAGCCGGCCACAAGAGACCCAGTACTTC
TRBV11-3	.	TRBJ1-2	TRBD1	CASSPYTGGQGSYGYTF	TGTGCCAGCAGCCCTTATACGGGAGGACAGGGAAGCTATGGCTACACCTTC
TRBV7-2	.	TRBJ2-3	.	CASSLRGSTDTQYF	TGTGCCAGCAGCTTGAGGGGAAGCACAGATACGCAGTATTTT
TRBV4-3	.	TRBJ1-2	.	CASSQAPGSYGYTF	TGCGCCAGCAGCCAAGCGCCGGGCAGCTATGGCTACACCTTC
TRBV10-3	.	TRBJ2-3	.	CAITRTEIDTQYF	TGTGCCATCACCAGGACGGAGATTGACACGCAGTATTTT
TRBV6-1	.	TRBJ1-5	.	CASSFQSDNQPQHF	TGTGCCAGCAGTTTCCAATCGGACAATCAGCCCCAGCATTTT
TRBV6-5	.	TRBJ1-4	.	CASSYSRGTGEKLFF	TGTGCCAGCAGTTACTCTCGGGGAACGGGTGAAAAACTGTTTTTT
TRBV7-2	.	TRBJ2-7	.	CASSLRLVSTSYEQYF	TGTGCCAGCAGCTTAAGGCTTGTTTCAACTTCCTACGAGCAGTACTTT
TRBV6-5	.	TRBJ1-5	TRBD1	CASSKPGQGPQPQHF	TGTGCCAGCAGTAAGCCGGGACAGGGTCCTCAGCCCCAGCATTTT
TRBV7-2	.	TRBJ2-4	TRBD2	CASSLGSGRGQNIQYF	TGTGCCAGCAGCTTGGGGAGCGGGAGGGGGCAAAACATTCAGTACTTC
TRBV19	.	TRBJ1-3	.	CASSIDSDSGSGNTIYF	TGTGCCAGTAGTATAGATTCTGACAGCGGCTCTGGAAACACCATATATTTT
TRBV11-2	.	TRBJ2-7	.	CASSDSGLSTYEQYF	TGTGCCAGCAGCGACTCGGGACTTTCAACCTACGAGCAGTACTTC
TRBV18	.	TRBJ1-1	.	CASSPRAAVRGTEAFF	TGTGCCAGCTCACCCCGGGCCGCCGTGAGGGGCACTGAAGCTTTCTTT
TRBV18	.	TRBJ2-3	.	CASSPTETSTDTQYF	TGTGCCAGCTCACCAACAGAGACTAGCACAGATACGCAGTATTTT
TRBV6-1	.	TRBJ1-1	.	CASSGARRRQTNTEAFF	TGTGCCAGCAGTGGAGCAAGGAGAAGACAGACGAACACTGAAGCTTTCTTT
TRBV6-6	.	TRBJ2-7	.	CASGNHYEQYF	TGTGCCAGCGGGAACCATTACGAGCAGTACTTC
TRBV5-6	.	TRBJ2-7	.	CASSLGSGSGEQYF	TGTGCCAGCAGCTTGGGCAGCGGTAGTGGCGAGCAGTACTTC
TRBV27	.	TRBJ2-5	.	CASSHEGGEHETQYF	TGTGCCAGCAGCCATGAAGGGGGAGAGCACGAGACCCAGTACTTC
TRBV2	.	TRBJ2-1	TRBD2	CATGTSGGANEQFF	TGTGCCACCGGGACTAGCGGGGGGGCGAATGAGCAGTTCTTC
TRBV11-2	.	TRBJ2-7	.	CASSLTAGALYEQYF	TGTGCCAGCAGCTTGACTGCGGGGGCACTCTACGAGCAGTACTTC
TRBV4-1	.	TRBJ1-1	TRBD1	CASSQDPRFGGQGMRAFF	TGCGCCAGCAGCCAAGATCCAAGATTTGGGGGACAGGGGATGAGAGCTTTCTTT
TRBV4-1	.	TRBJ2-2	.	CASSRNPLATGELFF	TGCGCCAGCAGCCGGAACCCCCTGGCCACCGGGGAGCTGTTTTTT
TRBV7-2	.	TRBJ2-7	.	CASSSSVPYEQYF	TGTGCCAGCAGCTCTAGCGTACCCTACGAGCAGTACTTC
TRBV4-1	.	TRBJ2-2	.	CASSQVGRGAGTGELFF	TGCGCCAGCAGCCAAGTAGGTAGAGGGGCGGGCACCGGGGAGCTGTTTTTT
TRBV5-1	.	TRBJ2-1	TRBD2	CASSPPGLAGANEQFF	TGCGCCAGCAGCCCTCCGGGACTAGCGGGAGCCAATGAGCAGTTCTTC